This T cell receptor (beta chain) was recorded in a study of T cell changes during pregnancy in multiple sclerosis. J lost 10 bases, V lost 4 bases, and 8 bases had no gene match. This CDR3 is 14 amino acids long. Germline assignment: CDR1 SGHRS and CDR2 YFSETQ. Produced via immunoSEQ multiplex PCR; TCRdb's table is partial and in-frame only. In the table there are around 58,000 clones, 75% to 95% of which are singletons. The V gene is TRBV5-1, the J gene TRBJ2-1; TRBD2 matches at 10 bases. The receptor was derived from a female donor in good health, enrolled as a control in a pregnancy study. The source material was CD4+ T cells from peripheral blood mononuclear cells, sampled after pregnancy. The chain's CDR3 is CASSPLAGSQEQFF. DNA for the CDR3: TGCGCCAGCAGCCCACTAGCGGGGAGCCAAGAGCAGTTCTTC. Using reference TRBV5-1 and TRBJ2-1 for the parts outside the CDR3, the full variable domain is KAGVTQTPRYLIKTRGQQVTLSCSPISGHRSVSWYQQTPGQGLQFLFEYFSETQRNKGNFPGRFSGRQFSNSRSEMNVSTLELGDSALYLCASSPLAGSQEQFFGPGTRLTVL.